Listed below are T cell receptor beta chains from one sample, sequenced in a study of cytomegalovirus exposure and HLA in healthy donors. Assay used: immunoSEQ multiplex PCR; TCRdb lists only in-frame clones, some missing. The table has hundreds of thousands of clones, 76% seen once. The sequencing input was PBMCs. The receptor source for this set is a man younger than 35 in good health and CMV-seronegative. Both conserved end residues are part of each CDR3. Each record gives: J gene, D gene, clone size, V gene, CDR3 protein, CDR3 DNA. D genes are given only for firm matches. Clone sizes are given selectively: once, few, many, or a class where the clone is expanded.

TRBJ2-2 | TRBD2 | . | TRBV5-4 | CASSMGLAGAAGELFF | TGTGCCAGCAGCATGGGACTAGCGGGAGCGGCCGGGGAGCTGTTTTTT
TRBJ2-7 | TRBD2 | . | TRBV11-2 | CASSLSYTSGSYEQYF | TGTGCCAGCAGCTTAAGTTATACTAGCGGGTCTTACGAGCAGTACTTC
TRBJ2-1 | TRBD2 | few | TRBV6-6 | CASSYSIRAGVNEQFF | TGTGCCAGCAGTTACTCGATCAGAGCGGGAGTCAATGAGCAGTTCTTC
TRBJ2-7 | . | . | TRBV29-1 | CSVESRAYEQYF | TGCAGCGTTGAATCCCGGGCCTACGAGCAGTACTTC
TRBJ1-1 | . | . | TRBV5-6 | CASRPSLMNTEAFF | TGTGCCAGCCGCCCTTCACTGATGAACACTGAAGCTTTCTTT
TRBJ2-1 | TRBD2 | . | TRBV6-6 | CASQTSGSYDEQFF | TGTGCCAGCCAGACTAGCGGGAGTTACGATGAGCAGTTCTTC
TRBJ1-2 | TRBD1 | few | TRBV30 | CACNRGMDYGYTF | TGTGCCTGTAACAGGGGCATGGACTATGGCTACACCTTC
TRBJ2-7 | . | . | TRBV21-1 | CASAEAGKQLLGGEQYF | TGTGCCAGCGCTGAAGCGGGGAAGCAACTCCTTGGAGGTGAGCAGTACTTC
TRBJ2-7 | . | . | TRBV29-1 | CSVEDPSEQYF | TGCAGCGTTGAAGACCCCTCCGAGCAGTACTTC
TRBJ1-2 | . | . | TRBV9 | CASRGLGLQKGYTF | TGTGCCAGCAGGGGGCTGGGACTCCAGAAGGGCTACACCTTC
TRBJ2-1 | . | . | TRBV27 | CASSFGLEQFF | TGTGCCAGCAGTTTCGGACTCGAGCAGTTCTTC
TRBJ2-7 | TRBD1 | . | TRBV5-5 | CASSSPQGALYEQYF | TGTGCCAGCAGCTCCCCGCAGGGGGCTCTTTACGAGCAGTACTTC
TRBJ2-1 | TRBD2 | . | TRBV4-1 | CASSEGLTSGRSEQFF | TGCGCCAGCAGCGAAGGATTGACTAGCGGGAGGAGCGAGCAGTTCTTC
TRBJ2-1 | TRBD2 | once | TRBV5-1 | CASSRGGYNEQFF | TGCGCCAGCAGCCGCGGGGGTTACAATGAGCAGTTCTTC
TRBJ2-2 | . | once | TRBV7-8 | CASSRDRMSTGELFF | TGTGCCAGCAGCCGCGACAGGATGAGCACCGGGGAGCTGTTTTTT
TRBJ2-3 | TRBD2 | . | TRBV5-1 | CASSLAGLAGVDTQYF | TGCGCCAGCAGCTTGGCGGGACTAGCGGGCGTGGATACGCAGTATTTT